Listed here are 28 T cell receptor beta chains from one sample, sequenced in a study of cytomegalovirus exposure and HLA in healthy donors. Use of 60 Vbeta and 13 Jbeta primers characterized the PCR. Sequencing used immunoSEQ multiplex PCR; TCRdb keeps in-frame clones, though not all of them. The sample records nearly 200,000 clones, over 80% being singletons. The sample taken for sequencing was PBMCs. These receptors all come from a man aged 30-40 years in good health and CMV-seronegative.

CDR3 sequence (DNA): TGTGCCAGCAGCTTCGACAGTTGGGGGGATCAGCCCCAGCATTTT. It yields the protein CASSFDSWGDQPQHF. The rearrangement links TRBV11-2 to TRBJ1-5; TRBD1 might be the D (5 bases). The CDR3 is made up of 15 amino acids. CDR1 SGHAT and CDR2 FQNNGV come from the germline V gene. The V end was cut by 3 bases, the J end by 5 bases, with 14 bases between.

This clone was seen a few times. The V gene is TRBV19, the J gene TRBJ2-2, with 8 positions matching TRBD1. The germline gives CDR1 LNHDA, CDR2 SQIVND (reference sequence). V lost 6 bases and J lost 7; bases outside the gene matches: 10. The CDR3 runs 15 residues. The DNA for the CDR3 is TGTGCCAGTAGCCTCCACAGGGGGTCCATCGGGGAGCTGTTTTTT. Translation: CASSLHRGSIGELFF. The entire variable domain, with the rest obtained from reference TRBV19 and TRBJ2-2, is as follows: DGGITQSPKYLFRKEGQNVTLSCEQNLNHDAMYWYRQDPGQGLRLIYYSQIVNDFQKGDIAEGYSVSREKKESFPLTVTSAQKNPTAFYLCASSLHRGSIGELFFGEGSRLTVL.

The rearrangement uses TRBV7-2 and TRBJ1-1; TRBD1 matches 7 bases. CDR1 and CDR2 from the germline V gene are SGHTA and FQGNSA. The trim removed 3 bases at V and 3 bases at J, leaving 4 bases unmatched. CDR3 size: 14 residues. CDR3 nucleotides: TGTGCCAGCAGCTTCAGGGGGAGGTACACTGAAGCTTTCTTT. This gives the protein CASSFRGRYTEAFF.

The J gene is TRBJ2-7, the V gene TRBV15; 8 nucleotides line up with TRBD1. This CDR3 comprises 13 residues. Germline V gene data show CDR1 as LNHNV and CDR2 as YYDKDF (reference sequence). J was trimmed by 3 bases and V by 6 bases; bases with no gene match: 4. CDR3 in amino acids: CATRETGGYEQYF. The CDR3 DNA sequence: TGTGCCACCAGGGAAACAGGGGGCTACGAGCAGTACTTC.

The V call is TRBV4-2, the J call TRBJ1-1; TRBD1 aligns across 7 bases. The CDR3 length is 14 residues. Germline V gives CDR1 LGHNA, CDR2 YNFKEQ. J was trimmed by 6 bases and V by 2 bases; bases with no gene match: 6. The CDR3 region has the DNA TGTGCCAGCAGCCAACTTGACAGGGTCCCTGAAGCTTTCTTT. Protein product: CASSQLDRVPEAFF.

The rearrangement joins TRBV18 to TRBJ1-3; D is ambiguous. Germline V gene lookup returns CDR1 KGHSH and CDR2 LQKENI. The CDR3 runs 16 residues. The V gene lost 3 bases and the J gene lost 0 bases, with 12 bases spanning the gap. The CDR3 protein is CASSPLTGSSGNTIYF. The CDR3 DNA is TGTGCCAGCTCACCTCTGACGGGGAGCTCTGGAAACACCATATATTTT. Full variable domain (outside the CDR3, taken from reference TRBV18 and TRBJ1-3): NAGVMQNPRHLVRRRGQEARLRCSPMKGHSHVYWYRQLPEEGLKFMVYLQKENIIDESGMPKERFSAEFPKEGPSILRIQQVVRGDSAAYFCASSPLTGSSGNTIYFGEGSWLTVV.

The V and J genes are TRBV6-1 and TRBJ1-1; D call uncertain. Germline V CDR1 and CDR2: MNHNS, SASEGT. V was cut by 4 bases and J by 8 bases, with 8 bases left in between. The CDR3 extends over 11 amino acids. In nucleotides, the CDR3 is TGTGCCAGCAGTGGACTAGCCGAAGCTTTCTTT. It is translated as CASSGLAEAFF.

The chain uses TRBV7-9 and TRBJ2-1, with TRBD1 identical over 11 bases. CDR3 length: 14 amino acids. The V and J ends lost 3 bases and 8 bases, in that order; junction bases with no gene match: 3. CDR1 is SEHNR, CDR2 FQNEAQ, per germline (reference sequence). CDR3 bases: TGTGCCAGCAGCTTGGGACAGGGGGTTGATGAGCAGTTCTTC. Translated, it gives CASSLGQGVDEQFF.

This sequence joins TRBV11-2 and TRBJ1-2; 8 nucleotides line up with TRBD1. The CDR3 runs to 15 residues. CDR1 is SGHAT, CDR2 FQNNGV, per germline. Germline trimming cut 3 bases from V and 8 bases from J; bases unmatched to any gene: 11. CDR3 region: CASSLASGGAYGYTF. The CDR3 DNA sequence: TGTGCCAGCAGCTTGGCGTCAGGGGGCGCGTACGGCTACACCTTC.

The chain combines TRBV28 with TRBJ1-5; a weak D match, TRBD1 (6 bases). This CDR3 spans 15 amino acids. CDR1 MDHEN and CDR2 SYDVKM come from the germline V gene. V gave up 6 bases and J gave up 7 bases, with 19 bases separating them. DNA of the CDR3: TGTGCCAGCAGCCCTGCCCTACAGGGCGGACAGCCCCAGCATTTT. As protein: CASSPALQGGQPQHF.

The V and J genes are TRBV27 and TRBJ2-1, with D tentatively TRBD2 (5 bases). Germline lookup yields CDR1 MNHEY and CDR2 SMNVEV (reference sequence). CDR3 length equals 14 residues. V lost 4 bases and J lost 0, with 7 bases in between. CDR3 protein: CASSSDYSYNEQFF. DNA of the CDR3: TGTGCCAGCAGTTCCGACTACTCCTACAATGAGCAGTTCTTC.

The J gene is TRBJ2-5, the V gene TRBV9, with 10 bases identical to TRBD2. With 0 bases clipped from V and 2 bases from J, the junction kept 4 bases outside the gene matches. The CDR3 contains 16 residues. CDR1 and CDR2 (germline): SGDLS, YYNGEE. CDR3 sequence reads: CASSVASGRPQETQYF. The CDR3 region has the DNA TGTGCCAGCAGCGTAGCTAGCGGGAGACCACAAGAGACCCAGTACTTC.

DNA of the CDR3: TGTGCCATCAGGACCCAGGGGGCTCTTGAAGACGAGCAGTACTTC. This encodes CAIRTQGALEDEQYF. The rearrangement links TRBV10-3 to TRBJ2-7; 8 bases map to TRBD1. Trimming removed 6 bases from V and 5 bases from J; junction bases left unmatched: 12. The length of the CDR3 is 15 residues. The germline CDR1 and CDR2 sequences are ENHRY and SYGVKD.

V is TRBV5-1 and J is TRBJ2-5; 7 nucleotides match TRBD2. Germline V gives CDR1 SGHRS, CDR2 YFSETQ. The trim removed 4 bases at V and 2 bases at J, leaving 8 bases unmatched. There are 15 residues in the CDR3. In nucleotides, the CDR3 is TGCGCCAGCAGCCAGATGCCTAGCGGACAAGAGACCCAGTACTTC. It codes for CASSQMPSGQETQYF.

The count of this clone is one. The chain joins TRBV15 to TRBJ2-1; 8 nucleotides agree with TRBD2. In germline, CDR1 is LNHNV, CDR2 YYDKDF (reference sequence). CDR3 size: 17 residues. Trimming at V came to 1 base and at J to 0 bases, leaving 5 bases not matched to a gene. CDR3 protein: CATSRGDSGASYNEQFF. CDR3 DNA: TGTGCCACCAGCAGAGGGGATAGCGGGGCCTCCTACAATGAGCAGTTCTTC.

This chain uses TRBV6-1 with TRBJ2-3, with 7 nucleotides matching TRBD2. Losses at the gene ends were 3 bases for V and 0 bases for J; bases not matched to a gene: 6. CDR3 size: 16 residues. Germline CDR1 is MNHNS and CDR2 is SASEGT. Here the CDR3 DNA reads TGTGCCAGCAGTGAGCGGGGGAGGCAGAGCACAGATACGCAGTATTTT. Encoded protein: CASSERGRQSTDTQYF.

The chain links TRBV5-6 to TRBJ1-1; 8 bases fit TRBD1. The germline gives CDR1 SGHDT, CDR2 YYEEEE. After removal of 6 bases from V and 8 bases from J, the junction contained 6 bases not matched to a gene. The CDR3 has 12 residues. CDR3 in DNA: TGTGCCAGCACCTTAGGACAGGGAGAAGCTTTCTTT. As protein: CASTLGQGEAFF. The whole variable domain, remainder taken from reference TRBV5-6 and TRBJ1-1, is DAGVTQSPTHLIKTRGQQVTLRCSPKSGHDTVSWYQQALGQGPQFIFQYYEEEERQRGNFPDRFSGHQFPNYSSELNVNALLLGDSALYLCASTLGQGEAFFGQGTRLTVV.

The CDR3 nucleotides read TGCGCCAGCAGCTTGGTGGGGGCCGCCTCTGGAAACACCATATATTTT. The encoded protein is CASSLVGAASGNTIYF. J is TRBJ1-3 and V is TRBV5-1; D is perhaps TRBD1 (6 bases). The V gene lost 0 bases and the J gene lost 0 bases, with 10 bases spanning the gap. CDR3 length equals 16 residues. Germline values: CDR1 SGHRS, CDR2 YFSETQ. Combining the CDR3 with reference TRBV5-1 and TRBJ1-3 gives the whole variable domain KAGVTQTPRYLIKTRGQQVTLSCSPISGHRSVSWYQQTPGQGLQFLFEYFSETQRNKGNFPGRFSGRQFSNSRSEMNVSTLELGDSALYLCASSLVGAASGNTIYFGEGSWLTVV.

The chain uses TRBV5-1 and TRBJ2-1; 8 bases are a match to TRBD2. With 0 bases clipped from V and 8 bases from J, the junction kept 7 bases outside the gene matches. Germline assignment: CDR1 SGHRS and CDR2 YFSETQ. The CDR3 consists of 15 residues. CDR3 protein: CASSLAGGEKHEQFF. CDR3 DNA sequence: TGCGCCAGCAGCTTGGCCGGGGGGGAGAAACATGAGCAGTTCTTC.

CDR3 nucleotide sequence: TGCAGCGTCCTCACTAGGTCCGGCACAGATACGCAGTATTTT. Amino acids: CSVLTRSGTDTQYF. This rearrangement joins TRBV29-1 to TRBJ2-3; TRBD2 is a possible D gene (5 bases). The CDR3 loop spans 14 amino acids. The ends were cut back, 6 bases at V and 1 base at J, with 14 bases in the middle. CDR1 SQVTM and CDR2 ANQGSEA come from the germline V gene.

The chain employs TRBV29-1 and TRBJ1-1; TRBD1 might be the D (5 bases). The CDR3 contains 13 residues. V dropped 4 bases and J dropped 6 bases, with 15 bases sitting between them. Germline values: CDR1 SQVTM, CDR2 ANQGSEA. The CDR3 region is CSVGGRVGAEAFF. The CDR3 coding sequence is TGCAGCGTTGGGGGCAGGGTAGGCGCTGAAGCTTTCTTT.

The rearrangement joins TRBV7-9 to TRBJ2-6, with D tentatively TRBD1 (6 bases). The V gene lost 5 bases and the J gene lost 1 base, with 9 bases spanning the gap. CDR1 and CDR2 (germline): SEHNR, FQNEAQ (reference sequence). CDR3 size: 15 residues. CDR3 DNA sequence: TGTGCCAGCAGCGATCAGGGGTCTGGGGCCAACGTCCTGACTTTC. Translated, it gives CASSDQGSGANVLTF.

The chain joins TRBV19 to TRBJ1-4; TRBD1 matches at 7 bases. The CDR3 has 14 amino acids. The J segment lost 8 bases and the V segment lost 5 bases, leaving 8 bases of the junction unmatched. CDR1 is LNHDA, CDR2 SQIVND, per germline (reference sequence). The CDR3 loop is CASSVTGVGEKLFF. DNA of the CDR3: TGTGCCAGTAGTGTTACAGGGGTAGGAGAAAAACTGTTTTTT. Supplemented by reference TRBV19 and TRBJ1-4, the full variable domain reads DGGITQSPKYLFRKEGQNVTLSCEQNLNHDAMYWYRQDPGQGLRLIYYSQIVNDFQKGDIAEGYSVSREKKESFPLTVTSAQKNPTAFYLCASSVTGVGEKLFFGSGTQLSVL.

The chain combines TRBV6-1 with TRBJ1-5; D might be TRBD1 (5 bases). The CDR3 is 17 amino acids. V lost 2 bases, J lost 5 bases, and 19 bases lay in between. CDR1 is MNHNS and CDR2 is SASEGT in the germline V gene. The CDR3 sequence: CASSEHSRRAGDQPQHF. CDR3 DNA: TGTGCCAGCAGTGAACACTCTCGCAGGGCTGGCGATCAGCCCCAGCATTTT.

About this clone itself: The junction does not match germline at one end; this may be a read error. This specimen includes other DNA sequences encoding the same CDR3. The chain combines TRBV6-1 with TRBJ1-1, with 8 bases fitting TRBD1. The CDR3 is 16 amino acids. CDR1 MNHNS and CDR2 SASEGT come from the germline V gene. This chain's CDR3 is CASSGRDRPSNTEAFF. As DNA, the CDR3 is TGTGCCAGCAGTGGTCGGGACAGGCCTTCGAACACTGAGGCTTTCTTT.

The V call is TRBV9, the J call TRBJ2-3, with 9 bases that match TRBD2. V gave up 0 bases and J gave up 4 bases; unmatched junction bases: 6. This CDR3 spans 16 amino acids. CDR1 is SGDLS, CDR2 YYNGEE, per germline. CDR3 sequence (DNA): TGTGCCAGCAGCGTAGGCGTAGCGGGAGTGGCAGATACGCAGTATTTT. Protein: CASSVGVAGVADTQYF.

The rearrangement uses TRBV7-9 and TRBJ1-2; possible D gene TRBD1, 6 bases. With 4 bases removed from V and 0 bases from J, the gap between germline ends came to 18 bases. The CDR3 totals 17 residues. CDR1 is SEHNR, CDR2 FQNEAQ, per germline (reference sequence). CDR3 bases: TGTGCCAGCAGCTCGCCGAGACAGGTTGTGGCTAACTATGGCTACACCTTC. Translated, it gives CASSSPRQVVANYGYTF.

The chain combines TRBV7-2 with TRBJ2-2; TRBD2 matches 7 bases. V trimming: 5 bases; J trimming: 7 bases; junction bases outside the gene matches: 13. The germline gives CDR1 SGHTA, CDR2 FQGNSA. The CDR3 is 16 amino acids. CDR3 residues: CASSLSRESSGGELFF. CDR3 sequence (DNA): TGTGCCAGCAGCCTCTCGCGGGAGTCGTCCGGCGGGGAGCTGTTTTTT.